This T cell receptor (beta chain) was identified in a study of T cell repertoires in cytomegalovirus infection. TCRdb independently ran MiXCR on the reads; one entry per CDR3 protein. The sample contains some 440,000 distinct CDR3 sequences, approximately 32% of which appear only once. Study results and limitations: Ex vivo responses were dominated by HLA-C-restricted CMV-specific TCR beta clonotypes.

Trimming removed 8 bases from V and 2 bases from J, with 12 bases in between. The CDR3 contains 13 residues. This clonotype turned up a few times. Its specificity is not known. The material sequenced was PBMCs. The V gene is TRBV12-3 or TRBV12-4, the J gene TRBJ2-5; the D is unclear. This TCR was sampled from a human donor in good health (CMV status not recorded). Some clones in this sample may be carry-over from other donors' samples. The CDR3 coding sequence is TGTGCCAGCGGAGAAGTACTTCAAGAGACCCAGTACTTC. Its protein is CASGEVLQETQYF.